One TCR beta chain is described in this entry. Trimming removed 10 bases from V and 0 bases from J, with 13 bases in between. CDR1 and CDR2 (germline): MGHDK, SYGVNS. This CDR3 contains 13 residues. In TCRdb, the 5' RACE reads were re-called with MiXCR into one record per CDR3 protein. The repertoire includes tens of thousands of distinct CDR3 sequences, 2% to 3% of them detected once, and around 3% sits in the top ten. The data originate from a study of neurological immune-mediated disorders. This TCR came from a man aged 50 to 60 with multiple sclerosis. The V and J genes are TRBV25-1 and TRBJ2-7; unclear D gene. Source material: PBMCs. Written as DNA, the CDR3 is TGTGCCACTAAAGGACCGAACTCCTACGAGCAGTACTTC. Encoded protein: CATKGPNSYEQYF.